Listed below are T cell receptor beta chains from one sample, sequenced in a study of blood T cells in healthy people across ages. TCRdb re-called the 5' RACE reads through MiXCR, storing one row per CDR3 protein. The sample lists about 780,000 distinct CDR3 sequences, 35% to 60% seen once, with about a sixth in the top ten. Sequencing was performed on blood. These receptors all stem from a man aged 80 or over in good health. CDR3s include the opening cysteine and the closing phenylalanine or tryptophan. Each record gives: CDR3 protein, CDR3 DNA, J gene, D gene, clone size, V gene. A D gene is named only where the DNA matches it firmly. Clone sizes are given selectively: once, few, many, or a class where the clone is expanded.

CDR3aa: CSATRDRGNEQFF
CDR3nt: TGCAGTGCTACCCGGGACAGGGGGAATGAGCAGTTCTTC
j_gene: TRBJ2-1
d_gene: TRBD1
abundance: .
v_gene: TRBV20-1

CDR3aa: CAWSARTIAKNIQYF
CDR3nt: TGTGCCTGGAGTGCCCGGACTATAGCCAAAAACATTCAGTACTTC
j_gene: TRBJ2-4
d_gene: .
abundance: .
v_gene: TRBV30

CDR3aa: CSARDLGQGIYEQYF
CDR3nt: TGCAGTGCTAGAGACCTCGGACAGGGAATCTACGAGCAGTACTTC
j_gene: TRBJ2-7
d_gene: TRBD1
abundance: .
v_gene: TRBV20-1

CDR3aa: CGARSVRGVDTEAFF
CDR3nt: TGCGGTGCTAGATCAGTACGGGGAGTTGACACTGAAGCTTTCTTT
j_gene: TRBJ1-1
d_gene: .
abundance: .
v_gene: TRBV20-1

CDR3aa: CASSSTGSDYNEQYF
CDR3nt: TGTGCCAGCAGCTCGACAGGGTCTGACTACAATGAGCAGTACTTC
j_gene: TRBJ2-7
d_gene: TRBD1
abundance: .
v_gene: TRBV28

CDR3aa: CASSRQGTSGGYEQYF
CDR3nt: TGCGCCAGCTCGAGACAGGGGACTAGCGGGGGATACGAGCAGTACTTC
j_gene: TRBJ2-7
d_gene: TRBD2
abundance: many
v_gene: TRBV5-1

CDR3aa: CASSLVMVPNTEAFF
CDR3nt: TGTGCCAGCAGCTTAGTAATGGTCCCGAACACTGAAGCTTTCTTT
j_gene: TRBJ1-1
d_gene: .
abundance: .
v_gene: TRBV7-3

CDR3aa: CASSRDGGWPQHF
CDR3nt: TGTGCCAGCAGCCGGGACGGGGGCTGGCCCCAGCATTTT
j_gene: TRBJ1-5
d_gene: .
abundance: few
v_gene: TRBV7-2

CDR3aa: CASSKVKGGILNTEAFF
CDR3nt: TGTGCCAGCAGCAAAGTGAAGGGGGGCATTCTGAACACTGAAGCTTTCTTT
j_gene: TRBJ1-1
d_gene: .
abundance: .
v_gene: TRBV21-1

CDR3aa: CASSWDGNTGELFF
CDR3nt: TGTGCCAGCAGTTGGGACGGGAACACCGGGGAGCTGTTTTTT
j_gene: TRBJ2-2
d_gene: .
abundance: .
v_gene: TRBV28

CDR3aa: CASSQASGGNEQYF
CDR3nt: TGTGCCAGCAGCCAGGCTTCCGGGGGCAACGAGCAGTACTTC
j_gene: TRBJ2-7
d_gene: .
abundance: .
v_gene: TRBV14

CDR3aa: CASRSSGNSNQPQHF
CDR3nt: TGTGCCAGCAGGTCATCTGGGAATAGCAATCAGCCCCAGCATTTT
j_gene: TRBJ1-5
d_gene: .
abundance: few
v_gene: TRBV12-3/TRBV12-4

CDR3aa: CASSPTDKETQYF
CDR3nt: TGTGCCAGCAGTCCGACTGATAAAGAGACCCAGTACTTC
j_gene: TRBJ2-5
d_gene: .
abundance: .
v_gene: TRBV5-4

CDR3aa: CASSQLARKNIQYF
CDR3nt: TGTGCCAGCAGCCAACTAGCGAGGAAGAACATTCAGTACTTC
j_gene: TRBJ2-4
d_gene: TRBD2
abundance: .
v_gene: TRBV6-2/TRBV6-3

CDR3aa: CSGERSSGNTIYF
CDR3nt: TGCAGTGGGGAGAGGAGTTCTGGAAACACCATATATTTT
j_gene: TRBJ1-3
d_gene: .
abundance: .
v_gene: TRBV20-1

CDR3aa: CSASGRNEQFF
CDR3nt: TGCAGTGCTTCCGGGAGAAATGAGCAGTTCTTC
j_gene: TRBJ2-1
d_gene: .
abundance: .
v_gene: TRBV20-1

CDR3aa: CATRASGSSYNEQYF
CDR3nt: TGTGCCACCAGAGCGAGCGGGAGCTCCTACAATGAGCAGTACTTC
j_gene: TRBJ2-4
d_gene: TRBD2
abundance: .
v_gene: TRBV15

CDR3aa: CASSIGGRGRDEQFF
CDR3nt: TGTGCCAGTAGTATAGGTGGCAGGGGGAGGGATGAGCAGTTCTTC
j_gene: TRBJ2-1
d_gene: .
abundance: .
v_gene: TRBV19

CDR3aa: CASSQFPGLNTGELFF
CDR3nt: TGTGCCAGCAGCCAGTTTCCGGGACTAAACACCGGGGAGCTGTTTTTT
j_gene: TRBJ2-2
d_gene: TRBD2
abundance: .
v_gene: TRBV3-1

CDR3aa: CASSPFGTGNTEAFF
CDR3nt: TGTGCCAGCTCACCTTTTGGGACAGGGAACACTGAAGCTTTCTTT
j_gene: TRBJ1-1
d_gene: TRBD1
abundance: .
v_gene: TRBV18

CDR3aa: CSAKELAGVPYEQYF
CDR3nt: TGCAGTGCTAAAGAGCTAGCGGGGGTCCCTTACGAGCAGTACTTC
j_gene: TRBJ2-7
d_gene: TRBD2
abundance: few
v_gene: TRBV20-1

CDR3aa: CATSEWGGANTGELFF
CDR3nt: TGTGCCACCAGCGAATGGGGAGGGGCGAACACCGGGGAGCTGTTTTTT
j_gene: TRBJ2-2
d_gene: TRBD2
abundance: .
v_gene: TRBV24-1

CDR3aa: CASSYAWSDNSPLHF
CDR3nt: TGTGCCAGCAGTTACGCGTGGAGCGATAATTCACCCCTCCACTTT
j_gene: TRBJ1-6
d_gene: .
abundance: .
v_gene: TRBV6-6

CDR3aa: CASSPTADRGRSHGYTF
CDR3nt: TGCGCCAGCAGCCCAACAGCGGACAGGGGGCGAAGTCATGGCTACACCTTC
j_gene: TRBJ1-2
d_gene: TRBD1
abundance: few
v_gene: TRBV5-1

CDR3aa: CATSDHMGQGANQPQHF
CDR3nt: TGTGCCACCAGTGACCATATGGGACAGGGGGCTAATCAGCCCCAGCATTTT
j_gene: TRBJ1-5
d_gene: TRBD1
abundance: .
v_gene: TRBV24-1

CDR3aa: CSARSGQGGSTDTQYF
CDR3nt: TGCAGTGCTAGATCGGGGCAGGGAGGGAGCACAGATACGCAGTATTTT
j_gene: TRBJ2-3
d_gene: TRBD2
abundance: few
v_gene: TRBV20-1

CDR3aa: CASSYEAGGWNEQFF
CDR3nt: TGCGCCAGCAGCTACGAGGCGGGAGGTTGGAATGAGCAGTTCTTC
j_gene: TRBJ2-1
d_gene: TRBD2
abundance: .
v_gene: TRBV5-1

CDR3aa: CASSLTDPSYNSPLHF
CDR3nt: TGTGCCAGCAGCTTGACAGATCCCTCCTATAATTCACCCCTCCACTTT
j_gene: TRBJ1-6
d_gene: .
abundance: .
v_gene: TRBV7-2

CDR3aa: CASSPDRANGANVLTF
CDR3nt: TGCGCCAGCAGCCCCGACAGGGCAAATGGGGCCAACGTCCTGACTTTC
j_gene: TRBJ2-6
d_gene: TRBD1
abundance: .
v_gene: TRBV4-3

CDR3aa: CASRRTGGTDTQYF
CDR3nt: TGTGCCAGCAGAAGGACAGGGGGCACAGATACGCAGTATTTT
j_gene: TRBJ2-3
d_gene: TRBD1
abundance: .
v_gene: TRBV12-3/TRBV12-4

CDR3aa: CASSTRGAGTQYF
CDR3nt: TGTGCCAGCAGTACCCGAGGGGCGGGGACGCAGTATTTT
j_gene: TRBJ2-3
d_gene: .
abundance: few
v_gene: TRBV6-5

CDR3aa: CSAHTSGKYNEQFF
CDR3nt: TGCAGTGCTCATACTAGCGGGAAATACAATGAGCAGTTCTTC
j_gene: TRBJ2-1
d_gene: TRBD2
abundance: .
v_gene: TRBV20-1

CDR3aa: CSVRWGQETQYF
CDR3nt: TGCAGCGTAAGGTGGGGACAAGAGACCCAGTACTTC
j_gene: TRBJ2-5
d_gene: .
abundance: many
v_gene: TRBV29-1

CDR3aa: CASSLVDGTSGRGEQFF
CDR3nt: TGTGCCAGCAGCTTAGTTGACGGGACTAGCGGGAGGGGTGAGCAGTTCTTC
j_gene: TRBJ2-1
d_gene: TRBD2
abundance: .
v_gene: TRBV11-2

CDR3aa: CASGPGGLNTEAFF
CDR3nt: TGTGCTAGTGGTCCTGGGGGGCTCAACACTGAAGCTTTCTTT
j_gene: TRBJ1-1
d_gene: .
abundance: few
v_gene: TRBV12-5

CDR3aa: CATSHHGNTDTQYF
CDR3nt: TGTGCCACCAGCCACCATGGGAACACAGATACGCAGTATTTT
j_gene: TRBJ2-3
d_gene: .
abundance: few
v_gene: TRBV24-1

CDR3aa: CASSTAGYGYTF
CDR3nt: TGTGCCAGCAGCACGGCGGGCTATGGCTACACCTTC
j_gene: TRBJ1-2
d_gene: .
abundance: .
v_gene: TRBV2

CDR3aa: CASSLGGAGLDTQYF
CDR3nt: TGTGCCAGCAGTTTAGGGGGGGCAGGTTTAGATACGCAGTATTTT
j_gene: TRBJ2-3
d_gene: .
abundance: few
v_gene: TRBV12-3/TRBV12-4

CDR3aa: CASSSVAGVGDEQYF
CDR3nt: TGTGCCAGCAGTTCGGTAGCGGGAGTCGGCGACGAGCAGTACTTC
j_gene: TRBJ2-7
d_gene: TRBD2
abundance: .
v_gene: TRBV28

CDR3aa: CSARDLNRGPTYEQYF
CDR3nt: TGCAGTGCTAGAGATCTGAATAGGGGACCAACGTACGAGCAGTACTTC
j_gene: TRBJ2-7
d_gene: .
abundance: .
v_gene: TRBV20-1

CDR3aa: CASSSWTSSFTDTQYF
CDR3nt: TGTGCCAGCAGCAGCTGGACTAGCTCATTCACAGATACGCAGTATTTT
j_gene: TRBJ2-3
d_gene: TRBD2
abundance: .
v_gene: TRBV3-1

CDR3aa: CAISESSRTDTQYF
CDR3nt: TGTGCCATCAGTGAGTCAAGTCGCACAGATACGCAGTATTTT
j_gene: TRBJ2-3
d_gene: .
abundance: .
v_gene: TRBV10-3

CDR3aa: CASSLEIVTDTQYF
CDR3nt: TGTGCCAGCAGCTTGGAGATCGTCACAGATACGCAGTATTTT
j_gene: TRBJ2-3
d_gene: .
abundance: .
v_gene: TRBV5-5

CDR3aa: CASSPNGGQNTDTQYF
CDR3nt: TGTGCCAGCAGCCCGAACGGGGGGCAGAACACAGATACGCAGTATTTT
j_gene: TRBJ2-3
d_gene: .
abundance: few
v_gene: TRBV7-2

CDR3aa: CASSSPPGLAGGNEQFF
CDR3nt: TGTGCCAGCAGCTCCCCGCCGGGACTAGCGGGCGGGAATGAGCAGTTCTTC
j_gene: TRBJ2-1
d_gene: TRBD2
abundance: few
v_gene: TRBV7-3

CDR3aa: CASSWRTSRGNEQFF
CDR3nt: TGCGCCAGCAGCTGGAGGACTAGCCGGGGCAATGAGCAGTTCTTC
j_gene: TRBJ2-1
d_gene: TRBD2
abundance: .
v_gene: TRBV5-1

CDR3aa: CASSYTPLSPNQPQHF
CDR3nt: TGTGCCAGCAGTTATACGCCGTTAAGTCCCAATCAGCCCCAGCATTTT
j_gene: TRBJ1-5
d_gene: .
abundance: once
v_gene: TRBV6-6

CDR3aa: CASSLAGPTSYGYTF
CDR3nt: TGCGCCAGCAGCTTGGCCGGACCAACGAGCTATGGCTACACCTTC
j_gene: TRBJ1-2
d_gene: .
abundance: once
v_gene: TRBV5-1

CDR3aa: CSARDGGTTDEQFF
CDR3nt: TGCAGTGCTAGAGATGGGGGGACTACCGATGAGCAGTTCTTC
j_gene: TRBJ2-1
d_gene: TRBD2
abundance: .
v_gene: TRBV20-1

CDR3aa: CAISEPRSGRTDTQYF
CDR3nt: TGTGCCATCAGTGAGCCTCGAAGCGGTCGCACAGATACGCAGTATTTT
j_gene: TRBJ2-3
d_gene: .
abundance: many
v_gene: TRBV10-3

CDR3aa: CASSLDLGTSALHEQYF
CDR3nt: TGTGCCAGCAGCTTAGATCTCGGGACTAGCGCGCTGCACGAGCAGTACTTC
j_gene: TRBJ2-7
d_gene: TRBD2
abundance: .
v_gene: TRBV11-3

CDR3aa: CATSDPGQGASDTQYF
CDR3nt: TGTGCCACCAGTGACCCGGGACAGGGGGCTTCAGATACGCAGTATTTT
j_gene: TRBJ2-3
d_gene: TRBD1
abundance: few
v_gene: TRBV24-1

CDR3aa: CSAPGLAGLHEQYF
CDR3nt: TGCAGTGCTCCCGGACTAGCGGGACTTCACGAGCAGTACTTC
j_gene: TRBJ2-7
d_gene: TRBD2
abundance: many
v_gene: TRBV20-1

CDR3aa: CASSPGTSGRSEQYF
CDR3nt: TGTGCCAGCAGTCCGGGGACTAGCGGGAGAAGTGAGCAGTACTTC
j_gene: TRBJ2-5
d_gene: TRBD2
abundance: few
v_gene: TRBV12-3/TRBV12-4

CDR3aa: CASSWGGTSYHEQFF
CDR3nt: TGCGCCAGCAGCTGGGGGGGGACTAGCTACCATGAGCAGTTCTTC
j_gene: TRBJ2-1
d_gene: TRBD2
abundance: once
v_gene: TRBV5-1

CDR3aa: CASRPPGQGAGNTGELFF
CDR3nt: TGTGCCAGTAGACCGCCGGGACAGGGGGCGGGGAACACCGGGGAGCTGTTTTTT
j_gene: TRBJ2-2
d_gene: TRBD1
abundance: .
v_gene: TRBV19

CDR3aa: CASSVDWEPIEAFF
CDR3nt: TGTGCCAGCAGCGTCGATTGGGAACCGATTGAAGCTTTCTTT
j_gene: TRBJ1-1
d_gene: .
abundance: .
v_gene: TRBV9